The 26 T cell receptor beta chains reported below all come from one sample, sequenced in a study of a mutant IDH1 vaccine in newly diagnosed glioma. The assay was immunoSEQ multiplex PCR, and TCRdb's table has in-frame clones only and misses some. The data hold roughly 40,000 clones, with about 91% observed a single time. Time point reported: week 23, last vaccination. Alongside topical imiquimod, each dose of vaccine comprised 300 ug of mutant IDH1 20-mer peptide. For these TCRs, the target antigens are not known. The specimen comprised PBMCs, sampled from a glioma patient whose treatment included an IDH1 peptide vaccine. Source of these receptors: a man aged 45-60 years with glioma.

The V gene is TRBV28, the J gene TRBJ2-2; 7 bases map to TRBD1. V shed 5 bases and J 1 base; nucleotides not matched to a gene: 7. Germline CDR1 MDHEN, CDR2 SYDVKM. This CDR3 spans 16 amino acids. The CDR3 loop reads CASSPRQGENTGELFF. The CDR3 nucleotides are TGTGCCAGCAGTCCCAGACAGGGAGAGAACACCGGGGAGCTGTTTTTT.

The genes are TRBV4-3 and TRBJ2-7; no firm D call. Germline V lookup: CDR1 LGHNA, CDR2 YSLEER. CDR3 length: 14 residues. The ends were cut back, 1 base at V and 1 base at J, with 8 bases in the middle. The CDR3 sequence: CASSQGSRSYEQYF. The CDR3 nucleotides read TGCGCCAGCAGCCAAGGTTCCAGATCCTACGAGCAGTACTTC.

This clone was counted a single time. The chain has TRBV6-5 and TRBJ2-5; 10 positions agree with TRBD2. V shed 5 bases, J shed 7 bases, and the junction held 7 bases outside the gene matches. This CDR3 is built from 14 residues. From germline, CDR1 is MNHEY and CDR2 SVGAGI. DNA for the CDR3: TGTGCCAGCAGTAAAGCTAGCGGGGGAGGGACCCAGTACTTC. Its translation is CASSKASGGGTQYF.

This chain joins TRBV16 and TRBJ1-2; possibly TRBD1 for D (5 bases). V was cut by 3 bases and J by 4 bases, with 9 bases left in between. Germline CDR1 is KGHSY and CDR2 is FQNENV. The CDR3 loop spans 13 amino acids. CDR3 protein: CASSHRGSYGYTF. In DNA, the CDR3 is TGTGCCAGCAGCCATAGGGGCTCCTATGGCTACACCTTC.

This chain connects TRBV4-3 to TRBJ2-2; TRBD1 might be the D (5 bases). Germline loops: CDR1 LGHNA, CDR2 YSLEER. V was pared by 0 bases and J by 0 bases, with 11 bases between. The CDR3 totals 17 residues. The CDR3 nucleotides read TGCGCCAGCAGCCAAGATCGGCAGGGAACGAACACCGGGGAGCTGTTTTTT. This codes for CASSQDRQGTNTGELFF.

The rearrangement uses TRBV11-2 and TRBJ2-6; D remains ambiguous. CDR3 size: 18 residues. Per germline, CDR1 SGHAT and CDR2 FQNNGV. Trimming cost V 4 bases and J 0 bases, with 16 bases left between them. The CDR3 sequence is CASSWSRKHPSGANVLTF. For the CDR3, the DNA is TGTGCCAGCAGCTGGTCCCGGAAGCACCCCTCTGGGGCCAACGTCCTGACTTTC.

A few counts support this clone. The CDR3 protein is CATCAGGTEAFF. CDR3 bases: TGTGCCACCTGTGCGGGGGGCACTGAAGCTTTCTTT. This rearrangement joins TRBV19 to TRBJ1-1; maybe TRBD1 (5 bases). Germline V lookup: CDR1 LNHDA, CDR2 SQIVND (reference sequence). The V end was cut by 10 bases, the J end by 4 bases, with 13 bases between. This CDR3 comprises 12 residues.

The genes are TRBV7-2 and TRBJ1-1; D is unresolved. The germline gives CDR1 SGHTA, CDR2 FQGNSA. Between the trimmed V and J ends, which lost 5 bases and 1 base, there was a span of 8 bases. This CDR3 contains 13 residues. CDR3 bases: TGTGCCAGCAGCCCTAGGAGGAACACTGAAGCTTTCTTT. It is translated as CASSPRRNTEAFF.

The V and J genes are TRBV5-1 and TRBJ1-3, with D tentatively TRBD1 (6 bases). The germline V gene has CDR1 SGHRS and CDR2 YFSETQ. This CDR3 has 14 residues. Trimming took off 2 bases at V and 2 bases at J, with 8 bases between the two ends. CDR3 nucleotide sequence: TGCGCCAGCAGCTTCCAGGGGACTGGAAACACCATATATTTT. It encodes CASSFQGTGNTIYF.

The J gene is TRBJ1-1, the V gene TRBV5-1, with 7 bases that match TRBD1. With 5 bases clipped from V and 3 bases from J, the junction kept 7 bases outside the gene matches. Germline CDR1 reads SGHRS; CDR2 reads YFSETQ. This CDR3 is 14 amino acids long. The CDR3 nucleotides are TGCGCCAGCAGGGGTGCAGGGGGTTACACTGAAGCTTTCTTT. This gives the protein CASRGAGGYTEAFF.

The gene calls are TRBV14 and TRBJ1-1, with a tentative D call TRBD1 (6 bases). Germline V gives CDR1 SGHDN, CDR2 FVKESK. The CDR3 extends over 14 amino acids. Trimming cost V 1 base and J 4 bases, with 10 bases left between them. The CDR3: CASSQVGGATEAFF. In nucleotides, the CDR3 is TGTGCCAGCAGCCAAGTAGGGGGGGCCACTGAAGCTTTCTTT.

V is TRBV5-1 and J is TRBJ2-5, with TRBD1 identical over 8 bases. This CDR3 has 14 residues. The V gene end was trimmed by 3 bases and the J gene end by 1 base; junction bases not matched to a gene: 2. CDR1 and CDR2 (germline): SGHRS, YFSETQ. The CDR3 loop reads CASSYGQGQETQYF. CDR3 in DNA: TGCGCCAGCAGCTACGGACAGGGCCAAGAGACCCAGTACTTC.

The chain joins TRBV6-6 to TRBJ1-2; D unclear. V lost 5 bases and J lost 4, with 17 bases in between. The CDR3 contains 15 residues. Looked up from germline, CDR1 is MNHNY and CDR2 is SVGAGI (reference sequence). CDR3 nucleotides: TGTGCCAGCAGTGACCCTGCAATAGGAGGCTATGGCTACACCTTC. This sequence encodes CASSDPAIGGYGYTF.

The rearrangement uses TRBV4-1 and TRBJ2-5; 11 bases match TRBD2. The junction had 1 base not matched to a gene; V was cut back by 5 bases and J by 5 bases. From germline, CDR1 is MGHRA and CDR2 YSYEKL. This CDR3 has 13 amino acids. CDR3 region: CASSSSGGETQYF. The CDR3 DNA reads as TGCGCCAGCAGCTCTAGCGGGGGGGAGACCCAGTACTTC.

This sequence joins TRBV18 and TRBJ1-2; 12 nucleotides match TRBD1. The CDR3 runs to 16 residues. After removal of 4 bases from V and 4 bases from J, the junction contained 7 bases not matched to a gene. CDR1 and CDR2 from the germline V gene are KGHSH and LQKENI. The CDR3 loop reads CASSLGQGAVGYGYTF. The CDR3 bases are TGTGCCAGCTCACTGGGACAGGGGGCCGTCGGCTATGGCTACACCTTC.

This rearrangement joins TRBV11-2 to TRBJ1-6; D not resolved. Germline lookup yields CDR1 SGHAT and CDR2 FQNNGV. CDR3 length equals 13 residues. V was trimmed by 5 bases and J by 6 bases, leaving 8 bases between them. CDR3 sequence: CASSPRVNSPLHF. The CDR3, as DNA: TGTGCCAGCAGCCCTAGGGTTAATTCACCCCTCCACTTT.

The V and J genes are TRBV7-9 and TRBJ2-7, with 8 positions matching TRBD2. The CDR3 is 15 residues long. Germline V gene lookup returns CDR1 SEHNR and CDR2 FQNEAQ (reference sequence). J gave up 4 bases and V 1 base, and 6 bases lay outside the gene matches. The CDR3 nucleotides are TGTGCCAGCAGCTTAGTTGGCGGGAGGCTGTACGAGCAGTACTTC. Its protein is CASSLVGGRLYEQYF.

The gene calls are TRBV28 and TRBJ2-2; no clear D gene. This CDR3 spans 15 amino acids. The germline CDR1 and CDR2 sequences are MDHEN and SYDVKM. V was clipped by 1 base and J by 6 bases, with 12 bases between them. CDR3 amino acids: CASSLLGSVSGELFF. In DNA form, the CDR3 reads TGTGCCAGCAGTTTATTGGGAAGCGTTTCCGGGGAGCTGTTTTTT.

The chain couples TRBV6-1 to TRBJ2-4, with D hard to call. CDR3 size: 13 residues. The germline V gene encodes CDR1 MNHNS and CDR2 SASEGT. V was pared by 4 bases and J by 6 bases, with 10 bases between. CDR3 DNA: TGTGCCAGCAGTGGAGCCTACCGAAACATTCAGTACTTC. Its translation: CASSGAYRNIQYF.

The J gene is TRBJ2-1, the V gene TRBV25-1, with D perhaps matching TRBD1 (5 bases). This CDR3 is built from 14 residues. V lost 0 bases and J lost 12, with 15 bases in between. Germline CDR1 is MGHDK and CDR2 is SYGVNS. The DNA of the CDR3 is TGTGCCAGCAGTGAATATAGGGGTGGGCAGGGGCAGTTCTTC. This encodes CASSEYRGGQGQFF.

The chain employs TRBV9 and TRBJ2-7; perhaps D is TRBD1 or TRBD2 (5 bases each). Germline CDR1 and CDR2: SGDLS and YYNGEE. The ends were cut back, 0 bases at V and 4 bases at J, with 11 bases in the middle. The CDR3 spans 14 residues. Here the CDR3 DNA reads TGTGCCAGCAGCGTAGGAGACGGGGCGTACGAGCAGTACTTC. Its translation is CASSVGDGAYEQYF.

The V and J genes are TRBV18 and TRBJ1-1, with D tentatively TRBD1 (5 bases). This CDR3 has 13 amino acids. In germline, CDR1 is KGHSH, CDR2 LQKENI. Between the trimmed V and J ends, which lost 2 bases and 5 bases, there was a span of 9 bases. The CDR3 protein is CASSPEWGTEAFF. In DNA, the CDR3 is TGTGCCAGCTCACCAGAATGGGGGACTGAAGCTTTCTTT.

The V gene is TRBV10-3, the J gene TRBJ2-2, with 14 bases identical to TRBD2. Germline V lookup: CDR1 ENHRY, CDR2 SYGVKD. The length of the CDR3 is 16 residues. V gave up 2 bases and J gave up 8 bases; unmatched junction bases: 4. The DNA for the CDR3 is TGTGCCATCAGTGAGCCGGGACTAGCGGGAGCTGGGGAGCTGTTTTTT. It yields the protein CAISEPGLAGAGELFF.

The CDR3 bases are TGTGCCAGCAGCCAACTCGGACAGCTTAACTATGGCTACACCTTC. As protein: CASSQLGQLNYGYTF. This chain joins TRBV7-8 and TRBJ1-2, with D tentatively TRBD1 (6 bases). V was cut by 5 bases and J by 1 base, with 14 bases left in between. Germline assignment: CDR1 SGHVS and CDR2 FQNEAQ. The CDR3 sequence is 15 residues long.

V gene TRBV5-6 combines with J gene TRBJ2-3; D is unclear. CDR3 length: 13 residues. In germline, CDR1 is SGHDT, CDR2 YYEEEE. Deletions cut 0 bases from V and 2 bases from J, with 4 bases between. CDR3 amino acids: CASSLATTDTQYF. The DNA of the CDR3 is TGTGCCAGCAGCTTGGCCACCACAGATACGCAGTATTTT.

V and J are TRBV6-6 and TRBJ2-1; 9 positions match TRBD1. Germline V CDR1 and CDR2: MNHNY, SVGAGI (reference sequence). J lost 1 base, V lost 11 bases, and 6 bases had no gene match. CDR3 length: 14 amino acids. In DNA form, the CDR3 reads TGTGCCTCGTGGGGACAGGGATCCTACAATGAGCAGTTCTTC. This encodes CASWGQGSYNEQFF.